This T cell receptor (beta chain) was captured by sequencing in a study of T cell changes during pregnancy in multiple sclerosis. Sequencing was performed with immunoSEQ multiplex PCR; in TCRdb, only in-frame clones are kept and a portion is missing. Of 20,000 to 25,000 clones in the sample, 75% to 90% were seen once. The ends were cut back, 1 base at V and 1 base at J, with 14 bases in the middle. CDR3 length: 17 amino acids. Germline values: CDR1 LNHDA, CDR2 SQIVND (reference sequence). Here the sequenced sample was CD4+ T cells from peripheral blood mononuclear cells, taken in the first trimester of pregnancy. This rearrangement joins TRBV19 to TRBJ1-5; tentative D call: TRBD1 (6 bases). The sequence was collected from a female donor in good health, enrolled as a control in a pregnancy study. The CDR3 loop reads CASSIVPFGQSNQPQHF. For the CDR3, the DNA is TGTGCCAGTAGTATAGTCCCCTTCGGACAGAGCAATCAGCCCCAGCATTTT.